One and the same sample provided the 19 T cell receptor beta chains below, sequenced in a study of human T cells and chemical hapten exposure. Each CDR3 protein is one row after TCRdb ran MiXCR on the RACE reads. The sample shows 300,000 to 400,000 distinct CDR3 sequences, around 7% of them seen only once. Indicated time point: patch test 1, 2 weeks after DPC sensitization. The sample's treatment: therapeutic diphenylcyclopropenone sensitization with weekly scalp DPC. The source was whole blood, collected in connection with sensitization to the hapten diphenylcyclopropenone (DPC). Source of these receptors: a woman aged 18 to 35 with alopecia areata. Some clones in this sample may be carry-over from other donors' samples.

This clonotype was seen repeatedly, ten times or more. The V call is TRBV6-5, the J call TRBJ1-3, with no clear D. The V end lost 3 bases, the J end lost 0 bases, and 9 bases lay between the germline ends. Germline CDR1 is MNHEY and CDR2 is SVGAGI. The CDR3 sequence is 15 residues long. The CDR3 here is CASSYGTVSGNTIYF. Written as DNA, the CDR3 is TGTGCCAGCAGTTATGGTACAGTCTCTGGAAACACCATATATTTT.

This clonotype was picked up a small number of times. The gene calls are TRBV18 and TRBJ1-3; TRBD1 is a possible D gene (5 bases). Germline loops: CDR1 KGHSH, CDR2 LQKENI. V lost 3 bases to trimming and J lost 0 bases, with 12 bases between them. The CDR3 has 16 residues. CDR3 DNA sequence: TGTGCCAGCTCACCTACAGACAGACTCTCTGGAAACACCATATATTTT. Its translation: CASSPTDRLSGNTIYF.

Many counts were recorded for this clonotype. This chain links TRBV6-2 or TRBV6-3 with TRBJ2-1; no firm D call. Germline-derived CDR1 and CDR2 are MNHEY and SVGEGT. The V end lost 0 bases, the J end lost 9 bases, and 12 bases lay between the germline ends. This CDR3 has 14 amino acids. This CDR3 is CASSYSVERSEQFF. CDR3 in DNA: TGTGCCAGCAGTTACTCAGTCGAGAGAAGTGAGCAGTTCTTC.

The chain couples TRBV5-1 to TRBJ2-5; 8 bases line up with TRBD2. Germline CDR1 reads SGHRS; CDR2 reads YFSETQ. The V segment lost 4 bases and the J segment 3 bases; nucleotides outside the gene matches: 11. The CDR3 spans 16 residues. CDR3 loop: CASSGINGTRKETQYF. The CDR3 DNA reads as TGCGCCAGCAGCGGAATCAACGGGACTAGAAAAGAGACCCAGTACTTC.

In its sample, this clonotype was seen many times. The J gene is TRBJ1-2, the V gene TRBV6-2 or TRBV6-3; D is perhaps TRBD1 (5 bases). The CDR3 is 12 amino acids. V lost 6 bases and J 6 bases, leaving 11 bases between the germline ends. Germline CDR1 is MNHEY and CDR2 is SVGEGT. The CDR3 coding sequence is TGTGCCAGCAGGGGGCTGCTTGATGGCTACACCTTC. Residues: CASRGLLDGYTF.

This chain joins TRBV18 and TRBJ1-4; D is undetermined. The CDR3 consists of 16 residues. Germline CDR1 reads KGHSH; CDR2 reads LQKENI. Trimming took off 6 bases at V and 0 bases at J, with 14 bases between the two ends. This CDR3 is CASSNGQTATNEKLFF. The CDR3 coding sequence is TGTGCCAGCTCTAACGGGCAGACCGCAACTAATGAAAAACTGTTTTTT.

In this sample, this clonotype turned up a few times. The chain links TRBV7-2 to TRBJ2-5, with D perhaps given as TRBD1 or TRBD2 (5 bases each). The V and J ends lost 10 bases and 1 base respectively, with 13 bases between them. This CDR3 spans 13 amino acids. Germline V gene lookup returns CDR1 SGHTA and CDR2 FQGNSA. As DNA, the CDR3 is TGTGCCACCGCAGGGACCATCCAAGAGACCCAGTACTTC. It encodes CATAGTIQETQYF.

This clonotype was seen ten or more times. The CDR3 loop reads CASPTTPRHSFSGANVLTF. The CDR3 nucleotides read TGTGCCAGTCCTACCACGCCACGACATTCCTTCTCTGGGGCCAACGTCCTGACTTTC. This chain uses TRBV6-1 with TRBJ2-6; no reliable D call. Trimming removed 9 bases at V and 0 bases at J, with 24 bases between. This CDR3 has 19 residues. Per germline, CDR1 MNHNS and CDR2 SASEGT.

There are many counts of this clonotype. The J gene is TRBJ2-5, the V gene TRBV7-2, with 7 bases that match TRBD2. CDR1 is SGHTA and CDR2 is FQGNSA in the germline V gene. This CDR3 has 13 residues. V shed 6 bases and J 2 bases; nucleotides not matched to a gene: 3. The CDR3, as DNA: TGTGCCAGCAGTGGGAGGGGACAAGAGACCCAGTACTTC. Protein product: CASSGRGQETQYF.

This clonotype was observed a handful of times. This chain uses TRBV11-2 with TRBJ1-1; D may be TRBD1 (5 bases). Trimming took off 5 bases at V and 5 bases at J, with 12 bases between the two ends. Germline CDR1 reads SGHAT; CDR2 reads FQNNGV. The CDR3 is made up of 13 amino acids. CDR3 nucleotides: TGTGCCAGCAGCCCGAGCAGGGATACTGAAGCTTTCTTT. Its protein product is CASSPSRDTEAFF. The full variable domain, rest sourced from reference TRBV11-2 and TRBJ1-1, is EAGVAQSPRYKIIEKRQSVAFWCNPISGHATLYWYQQILGQGPKLLIQFQNNGVVDDSQLPKDRFSAERLKGVDSTLKIQPAKLEDSAVYLCASSPSRDTEAFFGQGTRLTVV.

The DNA for the CDR3 is TGTGCCAGTAGTATACAGGAGGTGACAGGGGCCATAGGAGGGGATGAGCAGTTCTTC. It encodes CASSIQEVTGAIGGDEQFF. This chain joins TRBV19 and TRBJ2-1; 8 bases map to TRBD1. CDR3 size: 19 residues. Germline trimming cut 2 bases from V and 8 bases from J; bases unmatched to any gene: 20. Germline CDR1 is LNHDA and CDR2 is SQIVND (reference sequence).

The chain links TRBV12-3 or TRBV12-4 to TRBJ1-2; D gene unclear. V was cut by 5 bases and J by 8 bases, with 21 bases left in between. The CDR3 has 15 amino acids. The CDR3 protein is CASSPSRRPSGGYTF. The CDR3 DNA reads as TGTGCCAGCAGTCCCAGCAGGAGGCCCTCGGGAGGCTACACCTTC.

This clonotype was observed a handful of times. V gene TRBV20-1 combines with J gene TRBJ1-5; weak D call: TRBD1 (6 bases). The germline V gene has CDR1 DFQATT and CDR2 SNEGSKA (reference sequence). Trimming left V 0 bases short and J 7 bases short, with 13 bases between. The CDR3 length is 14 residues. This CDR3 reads CSAREGGARQPQHF. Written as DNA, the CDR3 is TGCAGTGCTAGAGAAGGGGGGGCACGGCAGCCCCAGCATTTT.

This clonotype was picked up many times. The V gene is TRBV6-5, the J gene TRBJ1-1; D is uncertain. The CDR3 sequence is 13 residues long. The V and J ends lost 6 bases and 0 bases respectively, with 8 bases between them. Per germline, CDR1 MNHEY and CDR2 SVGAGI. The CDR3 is CASRRQLNTEAFF. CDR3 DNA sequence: TGTGCCAGCAGGCGGCAGCTGAACACTGAAGCTTTCTTT.

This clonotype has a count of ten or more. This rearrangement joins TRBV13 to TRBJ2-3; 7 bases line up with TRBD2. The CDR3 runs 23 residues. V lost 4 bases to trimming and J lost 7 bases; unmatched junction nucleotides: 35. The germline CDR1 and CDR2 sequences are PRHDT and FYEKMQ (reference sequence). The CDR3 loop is CASSSYAAVQSRPSAGVSHTQYF. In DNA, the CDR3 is TGTGCCAGCAGCTCCTACGCCGCGGTGCAATCCCGGCCCTCTGCGGGGGTGTCGCATACGCAGTATTTT.

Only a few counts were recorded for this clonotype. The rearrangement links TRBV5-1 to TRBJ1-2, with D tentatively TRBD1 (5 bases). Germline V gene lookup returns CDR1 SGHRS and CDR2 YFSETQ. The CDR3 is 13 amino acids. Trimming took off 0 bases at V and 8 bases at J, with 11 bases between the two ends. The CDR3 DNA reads TGCGCCAGCAGCTTGGACGAGGGACGAGGCTACACCTTC. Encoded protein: CASSLDEGRGYTF. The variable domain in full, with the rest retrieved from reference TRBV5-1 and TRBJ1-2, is KAGVTQTPRYLIKTRGQQVTLSCSPISGHRSVSWYQQTPGQGLQFLFEYFSETQRNKGNFPGRFSGRQFSNSRSEMNVSTLELGDSALYLCASSLDEGRGYTFGSGTRLTVV.

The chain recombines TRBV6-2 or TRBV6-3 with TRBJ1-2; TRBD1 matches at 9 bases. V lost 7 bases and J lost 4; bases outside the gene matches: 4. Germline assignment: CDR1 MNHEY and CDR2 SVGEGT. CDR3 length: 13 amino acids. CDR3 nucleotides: TGTGCCAGCACCACAGGGGGCATCTATGGCTACACCTTC. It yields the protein CASTTGGIYGYTF.

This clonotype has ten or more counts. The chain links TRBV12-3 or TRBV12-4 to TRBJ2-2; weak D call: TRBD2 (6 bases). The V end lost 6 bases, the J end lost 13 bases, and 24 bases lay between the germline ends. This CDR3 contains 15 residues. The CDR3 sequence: CASSPRRGPTGSLFF. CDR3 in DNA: TGTGCCAGCAGCCCCCGGAGGGGACCTACCGGTTCGCTGTTTTTT.

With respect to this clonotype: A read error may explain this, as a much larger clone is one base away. CDR3 in amino acids: CASSARCSYEQYF. The CDR3 coding sequence is TGTGCCAGCAGTGCTAGGTGCTCCTACGAGCAGTACTTC. The chain carries TRBV12-3 or TRBV12-4 and TRBJ2-7; no clear D. CDR3 size: 13 residues. The V and J ends lost 5 bases and 0 bases respectively, with 8 bases between them.